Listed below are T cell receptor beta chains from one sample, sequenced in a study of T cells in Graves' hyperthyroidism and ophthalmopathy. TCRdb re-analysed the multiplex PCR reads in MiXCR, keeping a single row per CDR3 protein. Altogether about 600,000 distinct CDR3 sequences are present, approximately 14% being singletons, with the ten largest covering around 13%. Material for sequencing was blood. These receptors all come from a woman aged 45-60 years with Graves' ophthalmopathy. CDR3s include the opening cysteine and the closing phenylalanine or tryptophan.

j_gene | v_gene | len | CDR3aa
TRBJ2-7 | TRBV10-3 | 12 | CATTSGRLEQYF
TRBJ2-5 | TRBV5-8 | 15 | CASSLLGRVEETQYF
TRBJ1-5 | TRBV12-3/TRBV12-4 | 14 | CATSRRGRNQPQHF
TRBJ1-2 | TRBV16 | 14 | CASSPSTGPSGYTF
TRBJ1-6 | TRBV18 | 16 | CASSPTVRGQNSPLHF
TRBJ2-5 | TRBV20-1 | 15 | CSARGDLSRQETQYF
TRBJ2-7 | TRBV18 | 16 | CASSPINAGVHYEQYF
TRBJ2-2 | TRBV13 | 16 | CASSLVDRLNTGELFF
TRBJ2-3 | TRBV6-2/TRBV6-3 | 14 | CASRSLHYTDTQYF
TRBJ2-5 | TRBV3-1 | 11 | CASSPGQTQYF
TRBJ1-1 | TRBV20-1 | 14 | CSARNAPGAIEAFF
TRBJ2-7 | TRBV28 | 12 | CATGTPNYEQYF
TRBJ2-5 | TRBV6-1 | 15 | CASGGGLGFQETQYF
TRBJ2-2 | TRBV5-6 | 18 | CASSLGRTSGTSTGELFF
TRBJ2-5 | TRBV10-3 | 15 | CAISVLAGGQETQYF
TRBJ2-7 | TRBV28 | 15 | CASTVTQGIPYEQYF
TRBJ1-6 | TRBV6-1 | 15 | CASRDSGDYNSPLHF
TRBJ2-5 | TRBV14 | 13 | CASSQEVRKTQYF
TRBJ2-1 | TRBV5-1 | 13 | CASSSNSNNEQFF
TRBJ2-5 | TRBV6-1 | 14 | CASSYMDNQETQYF
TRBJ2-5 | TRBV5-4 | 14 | CASSSYGSRETQYF
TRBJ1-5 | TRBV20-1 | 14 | CSARANGRSQPQHF
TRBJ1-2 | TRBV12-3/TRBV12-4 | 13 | CASSPGPLRGYTF
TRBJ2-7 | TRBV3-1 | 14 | CASSRAGGPHEQYF
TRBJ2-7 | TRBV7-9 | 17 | CASSLVLSGLVSYEQYF
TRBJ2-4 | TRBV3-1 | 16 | CASSQRTSGSKNIQYF
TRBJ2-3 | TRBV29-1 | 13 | CSLQAGGGATQYF
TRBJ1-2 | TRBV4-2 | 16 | CASSQAGQGIEDGYTF
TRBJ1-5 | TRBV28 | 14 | CASTLGLISQPQHF
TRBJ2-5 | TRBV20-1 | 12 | CSASSGSETQYF
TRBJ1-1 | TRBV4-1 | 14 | CASRGQKMNTEAFF
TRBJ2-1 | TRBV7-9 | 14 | CASSTTSGSNEQFF
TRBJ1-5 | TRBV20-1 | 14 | CSARDLRGNQPQHF
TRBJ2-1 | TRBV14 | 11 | CASSQVREQFF
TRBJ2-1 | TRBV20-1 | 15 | CSARGRLAGYNEQFF
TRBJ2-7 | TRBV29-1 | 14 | CSAAGLAGGYEQYF
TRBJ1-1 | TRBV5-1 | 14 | CASSLDQGGTEAFF
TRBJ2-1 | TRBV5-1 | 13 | CASSYSPRNEQFF
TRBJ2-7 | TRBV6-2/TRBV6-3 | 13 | CASSYSDSGEQYF
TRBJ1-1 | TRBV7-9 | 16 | CASSLPPLHPNTEAFF
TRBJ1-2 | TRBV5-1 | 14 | CASSLGHRVDGYTF
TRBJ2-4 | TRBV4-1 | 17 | CASSQVVTLLAKNIQYF
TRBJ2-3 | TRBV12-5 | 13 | CASGPDSTDTQYF
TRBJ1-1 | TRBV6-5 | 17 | CASSYLGAGPQNTEAFF
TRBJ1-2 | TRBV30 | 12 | CAGVKGGQGYTF
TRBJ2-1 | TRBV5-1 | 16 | CASSLGLGGRSDEQFF
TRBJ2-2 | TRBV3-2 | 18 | CASSQDLGAGTNTGELFF
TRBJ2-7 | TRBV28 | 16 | CASSPRVAGGKYEQYF
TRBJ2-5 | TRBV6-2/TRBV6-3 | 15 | CASSYLAEYQETQYF
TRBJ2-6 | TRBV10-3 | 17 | CAISDLGQRSGANVLTF
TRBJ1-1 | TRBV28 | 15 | CASSLGQGWGTEAFF
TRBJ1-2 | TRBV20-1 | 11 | CSASFGDGYTF
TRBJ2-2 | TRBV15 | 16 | CATGGTSRLIAGELFF
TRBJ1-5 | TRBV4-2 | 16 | CASSPRYAEANQPQHF
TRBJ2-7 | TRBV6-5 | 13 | CASSYSGDYEQYF
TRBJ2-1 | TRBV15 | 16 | CATSRDDRGPYNEQFF